The 17 T cell receptor beta chains listed next were all sequenced from one sample in a study of cytomegalovirus exposure and HLA in healthy donors (dated by TCRdb to about 2017). Preparation of the library involved the immunoSEQ multiplex PCR assay. A mixture of 60 forward primers for TCR Vbeta segments and 13 reverse primers for TCR Jbeta segments was used in the multiplex PCR. TCRdb took over this immuneACCESS table, retaining in-frame rearrangements with V and J assigned. Such tables are incomplete; in checked studies, under half of the missing clones stem from an unresolved V gene, and the remainder is unexplained. The sample table records around 200,000 clones. Clones ranked in the top ten supply around 0.95% of the sample. The sample taken for sequencing was PBMCs. The receptors were sampled from a woman in her 30s in good health and CMV-seropositive.

The chain uses TRBV6-1 and TRBJ2-5; 13 nucleotides match TRBD2. After removal of 3 bases from V and 4 bases from J, the junction contained 5 bases not matched to a gene. CDR1 is MNHNS and CDR2 is SASEGT in the germline V gene. This CDR3 region has 16 residues. CDR3 sequence reads: CASSETGLAGRETQYF. The CDR3 coding sequence is TGTGCCAGCAGTGAGACGGGACTAGCGGGGCGAGAGACCCAGTACTTC.

The J gene is TRBJ2-7, the V gene TRBV7-9; 9 bases map to TRBD1. Looked up from germline, CDR1 is SEHNR and CDR2 is FQNEAQ (reference sequence). This CDR3 contains 17 residues. After removal of 5 bases from V and 1 base from J, the junction contained 12 bases not matched to a gene. The CDR3 here is CASSPKFRDRDSYEQYF. The CDR3, as DNA: TGTGCCAGCAGCCCCAAATTCCGGGACAGGGATTCCTACGAGCAGTACTTC.

This rearrangement joins TRBV11-1 to TRBJ2-6; 9 bases fit TRBD1. Per germline, CDR1 SGHAT and CDR2 FQDESV (reference sequence). V shed 5 bases, J shed 3 bases, and the junction held 8 bases outside the gene matches. There are 17 residues in the CDR3. CDR3 loop: CASSPRTGDFGANVLTF. DNA for the CDR3: TGTGCCAGCAGCCCGCGGACAGGGGATTTTGGGGCCAACGTCCTGACTTTC.

CDR3 nucleotides: TGTGCCACCGGACAGGGAAACACAGATACGCAGTATTTT. Its translation is CATGQGNTDTQYF. The genes are TRBV10-3 and TRBJ2-3; 8 bases agree with TRBD1. V shed 10 bases and J 2 bases; nucleotides not matched to a gene: 5. CDR1 is ENHRY and CDR2 is SYGVKD in the germline V gene. The CDR3 loop spans 13 amino acids.

The chain recombines TRBV10-3 with TRBJ2-5, with D possibly TRBD2 on 5 matching bases. The germline V gene encodes CDR1 ENHRY and CDR2 SYGVKD. The CDR3 is made up of 14 amino acids. V was cut by 4 bases and J by 5 bases, with 14 bases left in between. CDR3 amino acids: CAISGTPGEETQYF. Written as DNA, the CDR3 is TGTGCCATCAGTGGGACTCCTGGGGAGGAGACCCAGTACTTC.

V is TRBV19 and J is TRBJ2-3; D remains ambiguous. The V end was cut by 5 bases, the J end by 6 bases, with 9 bases between. The CDR3 runs 12 residues. Looked up from germline, CDR1 is LNHDA and CDR2 is SQIVND (reference sequence). CDR3 bases: TGTGCCAGTAGTTTTGAGTGGGATACGCAGTATTTT. This encodes CASSFEWDTQYF.

The V call is TRBV5-8, the J call TRBJ2-1, with 7 bases aligning to TRBD1. Germline V gene lookup returns CDR1 SGHTS and CDR2 YDEGEE. V lost 6 bases to trimming and J lost 4 bases; unmatched junction nucleotides: 7. The CDR3 length is 14 residues. Written as DNA, the CDR3 is TGTGCCAGCACCCGAAGGGACAGATACAATGAGCAGTTCTTC. This gives the protein CASTRRDRYNEQFF.

V gene TRBV4-3 combines with J gene TRBJ1-1, with D perhaps TRBD1 (5 bases). Looked up from germline, CDR1 is LGHNA and CDR2 is YSLEER. Trimming cost V 1 base and J 1 base, with 19 bases left between them. The CDR3 consists of 18 residues. The CDR3 DNA reads TGCGCCAGCAGCCAAGCCTTTGGGGGGATATCAGAGAACACTGAAGCTTTCTTT. Translation gives CASSQAFGGISENTEAFF.

The V and J genes are TRBV28 and TRBJ2-5; D is unresolved. V was clipped by 5 bases and J by 5 bases, with 12 bases between them. The V gene's germline CDR1 is MDHEN and CDR2 SYDVKM. The CDR3 totals 13 residues. CDR3 sequence (DNA): TGTGCCAGCAGTGGGCAGCTTCGGGAGACCCAGTACTTC. Amino acids: CASSGQLRETQYF.

The chain combines TRBV7-9 with TRBJ2-3; 8 bases align to TRBD2. The CDR3 is 13 residues long. Germline lookup yields CDR1 SEHNR and CDR2 FQNEAQ (reference sequence). The V and J ends lost 5 bases and 12 bases, in that order; junction bases with no gene match: 10. The CDR3 region has the DNA TGTGCCAGCAGCCAAGCGGGGGCCCTCGTTCAGTATTTT. Protein product: CASSQAGALVQYF.

This chain joins TRBV5-1 and TRBJ1-1; unclear D gene. Trimming cost V 3 bases and J 6 bases, with 15 bases left between them. This CDR3 is built from 14 residues. Germline-derived CDR1 and CDR2 are SGHRS and YFSETQ. The CDR3 here is CASSWTGGIPEAFF. The DNA for the CDR3 is TGCGCCAGCAGCTGGACTGGAGGGATCCCTGAAGCTTTCTTT.

Notes on this clone: At the DNA level, this CDR3 is encoded by other sequences in the same sample as well. This rearrangement joins TRBV19 to TRBJ1-2; D is ambiguous. The CDR3 loop spans 12 amino acids. Germline CDR1 and CDR2: LNHDA and SQIVND (reference sequence). Trimming shortened V by 3 bases and J by 8 bases, and 10 bases separated the two germline ends. The chain's CDR3 is CASSIRTGGYTF. Here the CDR3 DNA reads TGTGCCAGTAGTATTCGGACGGGGGGCTACACCTTC.

With respect to this clone: Additional DNA sequences in this sample encode the identical CDR3. This sequence joins TRBV5-1 and TRBJ1-2; 7 nucleotides match TRBD1. The germline gives CDR1 SGHRS, CDR2 YFSETQ. This CDR3 is built from 13 residues. After removal of 4 bases from V and 2 bases from J, the junction contained 2 bases not matched to a gene. In DNA form, the CDR3 reads TGCGCCAGCAGCGAACAGGGGAACTATGGCTACACCTTC. It specifies CASSEQGNYGYTF.

V gene TRBV19 combines with J gene TRBJ1-2; 9 bases agree with TRBD1. Germline loops: CDR1 LNHDA, CDR2 SQIVND (reference sequence). The ends lost 5 bases at V and 3 bases at J; junction bases unmatched: 7. CDR3 length: 15 residues. The CDR3 is CASSRTGQGDYGYTF. CDR3 in DNA: TGTGCCAGTAGTCGGACGGGACAGGGAGACTATGGCTACACCTTC.

This chain links TRBV18 with TRBJ2-1; unclear D gene. Germline V gene sequence: CDR1 KGHSH, CDR2 LQKENI. Trimming stripped 0 bases from V and 14 bases from J, with 11 bases between. The CDR3 spans 12 residues. The DNA for the CDR3 is TGTGCCAGCTCACCACCTACCGGTGGTAAGTTCTTC. As protein: CASSPPTGGKFF.

With respect to this clone: Other DNA sequences in the same sample also yield this CDR3. The V gene is TRBV6-5, the J gene TRBJ1-5; D possibly corresponds to TRBD1 (6 bases). CDR1 is MNHEY, CDR2 SVGAGI, per germline. Trimming left V 0 bases short and J 7 bases short, with 7 bases between. The CDR3 is made up of 13 amino acids. DNA of the CDR3: TGTGCCAGCAGTTACTCGAGGGGGCAGCCCCAGCATTTT. The encoded protein is CASSYSRGQPQHF.

The CDR3 DNA follows: TGCGCCAGCAGCGAAGAGGGGGCGAGCCATGGCTACACCTTC. Translating gives CASSEEGASHGYTF. The chain uses TRBV5-1 and TRBJ1-2, with 7 bases lining up with TRBD1. CDR3 size: 14 residues. Germline-derived CDR1 and CDR2 are SGHRS and YFSETQ. V shed 4 bases, J shed 6 bases, and the junction held 9 bases outside the gene matches.